This TCR beta chain was sequenced in a study of T cell repertoires and leukemia-associated antigens (dated by TCRdb to about 2019). General notes on the study: Each sample yielded about 5.1 to 7 million read pairs and about 3.3 to 5.0 million effective reads, 15 million to 20 million effective reads overall. Using in vitro peptide stimulation of healthy T cells, the study set out to figure out what antigen is recognized by a TCR Vbeta21 clone that had previously been found in CML patients.

TRIzol reagent was used to extract total RNA from the cultured T cells. 5' rapid amplification of cDNA ends (5'RACE) was used to amplify TCRbeta libraries from RNA. Before sequencing, Qubit, an Agilent instrument, and quantitative PCR were used to check library concentration and integrity. Qualified libraries were sequenced on Illumina HiSeq or MiSeq by a commercial service provider. In the authors' own workflow: TCR sequences in each sample were identified with MiXCR version 1.8.2. Qualified clones required a CDR3 longer than four amino acids, an in-frame nucleotide length, and no stop codon. A read counted as effective if the read contained the complete CDR3 structure. Validation of expanded clones was performed by RT-PCR with 24 Vbeta primers, GeneScan spectratyping, and Sanger sequencing. TCRdb trimmed the raw reads at Q25, called clones with MiXCR and kept productive beta chains. Every distinct CDR3 protein forms one entry, paired with its most common genes and DNA. It is TCRdb's table, rather than the study itself, that gives the V and J calls and clone size. The sample yields 9,000 to 15,000 distinct CDR3 sequences; more than 40% were counted once. 30% to 40% of the sample rests with the top ten.

As a first step, CD3+ T cells were rested overnight at less than 3 million cells/mL in RPMI 1640 lacking fetal bovine serum. MACS immunomagnetic beads were used according to the manufacturer's instructions to isolate CD3+ T cells from PBMCs. What the authors observed across the whole study: Direct testing of the expanded clones' antigen specificity and function was not done, and further investigation was required. No significant differences among the four groups were observed in the numbers of Vbeta genes (about 60), Jbeta genes (14), VDJ rearrangements, or unique CDR3s.

CDR1 and CDR2 were assigned from the germline V gene (reference sequence) as MNHEY and SMNVEV. The V end loses 2 bases and the J end loses 4 bases, and a stretch of 12 bases separates them. From the cysteine up to the phenylalanine, the CDR3 has a length of 14 residues. This entry keeps only the CDR3 DNA: 42 bases, framed from base 1. This clonotype is deemed medium-sized (0.01 to 0.1%). What this receptor recognizes is not known. No much larger clone is present one base from it, and per-base qualities are unavailable. This sequence was found in a female donor in good health. The sequencing sample was made of CD3+ T cells sorted from blood and cultured. The rearranged chain carries TRBV27 and TRBJ2-7, with a tentative D gene TRBD1 over 6 matching bases. The encoded CDR3 is CASSLARGKYEQYF. The sequence in DNA is TGTGCCAGCAGTTTAGCTAGGGGGAAATACGAGCAGTACTTC.